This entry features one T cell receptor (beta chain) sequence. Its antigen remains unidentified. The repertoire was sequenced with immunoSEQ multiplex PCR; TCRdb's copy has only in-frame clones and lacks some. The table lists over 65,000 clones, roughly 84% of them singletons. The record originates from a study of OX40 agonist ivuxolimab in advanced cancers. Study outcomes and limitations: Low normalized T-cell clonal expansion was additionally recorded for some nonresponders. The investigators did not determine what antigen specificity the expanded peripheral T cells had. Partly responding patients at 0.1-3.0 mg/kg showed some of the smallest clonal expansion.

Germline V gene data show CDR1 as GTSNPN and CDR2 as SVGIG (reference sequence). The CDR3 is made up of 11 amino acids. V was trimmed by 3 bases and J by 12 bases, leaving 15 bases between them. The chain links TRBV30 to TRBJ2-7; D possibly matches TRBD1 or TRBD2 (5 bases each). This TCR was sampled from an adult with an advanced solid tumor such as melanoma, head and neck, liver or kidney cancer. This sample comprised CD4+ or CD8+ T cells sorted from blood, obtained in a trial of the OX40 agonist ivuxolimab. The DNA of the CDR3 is TGTGCCTGGAGCATGGGACCCGGTTGGTACTTC. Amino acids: CAWSMGPGWYF. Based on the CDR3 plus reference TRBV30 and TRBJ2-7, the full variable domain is SQTIHQWPATLVQPVGSPLSLECTVEGTSNPNLYWYRQAAGRGLQLLFYSVGIGQISSEVPQNLSASRPQDRQFILSSKKLLLSDSGFYLCAWSMGPGWYFGPGTRLTVT.